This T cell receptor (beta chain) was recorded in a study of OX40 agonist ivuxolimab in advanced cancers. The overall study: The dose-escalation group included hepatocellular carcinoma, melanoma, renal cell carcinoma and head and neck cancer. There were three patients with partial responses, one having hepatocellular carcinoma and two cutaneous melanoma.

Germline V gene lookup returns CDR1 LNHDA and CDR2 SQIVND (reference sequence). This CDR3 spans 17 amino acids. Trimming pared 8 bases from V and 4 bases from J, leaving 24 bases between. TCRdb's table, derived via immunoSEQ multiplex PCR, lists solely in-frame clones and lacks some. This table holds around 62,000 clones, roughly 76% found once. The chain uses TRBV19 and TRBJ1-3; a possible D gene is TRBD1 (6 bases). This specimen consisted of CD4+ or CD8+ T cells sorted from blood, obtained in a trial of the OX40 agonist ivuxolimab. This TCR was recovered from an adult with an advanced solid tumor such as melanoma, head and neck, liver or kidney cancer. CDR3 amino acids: CASATGLGPYEGNTIYF. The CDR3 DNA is TGTGCCAGTGCTACAGGGCTGGGCCCTTATGAAGGAAACACCATATATTTT.